Shown below are 10 T cell receptor beta chains from a single sample sequenced in a study of tissue T cells after allogeneic stem cell transplantation. The repertoire was sequenced with immunoSEQ multiplex PCR; TCRdb's copy has only in-frame clones and lacks some. Of approximately 11,000 clones in the sample, 30% to 40% were seen once. Time point denoted: mouse harvest day 7 after allogeneic transplant. The graft held 10^6 splenic CD5+ T cells and 10^7 T-cell-depleted bone marrow cells. Input material: skin. These TCRs come from a female BALB/c mouse given C57BL/6 T cells with graft-versus-host disease after an allogeneic hematopoietic cell transplant.

With respect to this clone: All gene names here are mouse names. The read ends 1 residue early relative to the CDR3; the germline J gene fills the gap. The chain couples TRBV3 to TRBJ1-3, with 8 bases fitting TRBD1. This CDR3 has 15 residues. V lost 5 bases and J lost 0; bases outside the gene matches: 3. Germline V gene data show CDR1 as SNHLY and CDR2 as FYNGKV (reference sequence). Here the CDR3 reads CASSPTGGSGNTLYF. The sequenced part of the CDR3 DNA is TGTGCCAGCAGCCCTACAGGGGGTTCTGGAAATACGCTCTAT. The entire variable domain, with the rest obtained from reference TRBV3 and TRBJ1-3, is as follows: GPKVLQIPSHQIIDMGQMVTLNCDPVSNHLYFYWYKQILGQQMEFLVNFYNGKVMEKSKLFKDQFSVERPDGSYFTLKIQPTALEDSAVYFCASSPTGGSGNTLYFGEGSRLIVV.

As regards this clone: Germline and genes here are mouse. The read halts 1 residue ahead of the CDR3 end, with the missing end drawn from the germline J gene. This chain uses TRBV26 with TRBJ1-2, with no clear D. Per the germline V gene, CDR1 is KGHPV and CDR2 is FQNQEV (reference sequence). The CDR3 contains 14 residues. Trimming shortened V by 4 bases and J by 0 bases, and 9 bases separated the two germline ends. The DNA read from the CDR3 is TGTGCCAGCAGTCCCAGCCCTGCAAACTCCGACTACACC. Its protein is CASSPSPANSDYT. The whole CDR3 is CASSPSPANSDYTF.

This clone has more than one count but fewer than ten. Mouse names are used for the genes. Sequencing ends 1 residue short of the CDR3 end; the germline J gene provides the rest. This chain joins TRBV26 and TRBJ1-4; D is perhaps TRBD1 (6 bases). Trimming took off 3 bases at V and 7 bases at J, with 9 bases between the two ends. The CDR3 runs to 13 residues. The germline gives CDR1 KGHPV, CDR2 FQNQEV (reference sequence). The sequenced part of the CDR3 DNA is TGTGCCAGCAGTCTCGGGGGCAGCGAAAGATTATTT. The encoded protein is CASSLGGSERLF. The complete CDR3 protein is CASSLGGSERLFF.

This clone ranks as medium-sized. Mouse names are used for the genes. The CDR3 goes on 1 residue after the read ends, and that part is filled in from the germline J gene. V usage is TRBV26 and J usage is TRBJ2-1; 9 bases are shared with TRBD1. The CDR3 totals 14 residues. Trimming at V came to 6 bases and at J to 3 bases, leaving 3 bases not matched to a gene. The germline V gene has CDR1 KGHPV and CDR2 FQNQEV (reference sequence). CDR3 residues: CASRVTGGYAEQFF. The sequenced CDR3 bases are TGTGCCAGCAGGGTGACAGGGGGCTATGCTGAGCAGTTC.

This clone was observed a few times. The genes and germline here are from mouse. The DNA ends 1 residue before the CDR3 does, and the rest of the CDR3 is filled in from the germline J gene. The rearrangement uses TRBV26 and TRBJ1-3; 10 positions agree with TRBD1. Germline CDR1 is KGHPV and CDR2 is FQNQEV (reference sequence). After removal of 6 bases from V and 2 bases from J, the junction contained 1 base not matched to a gene. The CDR3 covers 14 residues. Incomplete CDR3 DNA: TGTGCCAGCAGGGGACAGGGGACTGGAAATACGCTCTAT. Its translation is CASRGQGTGNTLY. The full CDR3 reads CASRGQGTGNTLYF.

A remark on this clone: Gene names are mouse gene names. Coverage ceases 1 residue before the CDR3 finishes, and the germline J gene fills in the end. The chain couples TRBV1 to TRBJ2-1; D is ambiguous. The CDR3 totals 14 residues. V dropped 3 bases and J dropped 1 base, with 7 bases sitting between them. The germline CDR1 and CDR2 sequences are NSQYPW and LRSPGD (reference sequence). The CDR3 sequence: CTCSANKNYAEQFF. The DNA read from the CDR3 is TGCACCTGCAGTGCCAACAAAAACTATGCTGAGCAGTTC.

As regards this clone: Each gene name is a mouse one. Read data end 1 residue before the CDR3 end; the end is taken from the germline J gene. The chain couples TRBV31 to TRBJ2-4; D might be TRBD1 (5 bases). Germline values: CDR1 GKSSPN, CDR2 SITVG. Trimming took 2 bases from V and 0 from J, leaving 9 bases between them. This CDR3 contains 14 residues. The sequenced part of the CDR3 DNA is TGTGCCTGGAGTAACCAGGGTAGTCAAAACACCTTGTAC. Translated: CAWSNQGSQNTLY. The CDR3 in its entirety is CAWSNQGSQNTLYF. The full variable domain, rest sourced from reference TRBV31 and TRBJ2-4, is AQTIHQWPVAEIKAVGSPLSLGCTIKGKSSPNLYWYWQATGGTLQQLFYSITVGQVESVVQLNLSASRPKDDQFILSTEKLLLSHSGFYLCAWSNQGSQNTLYFGAGTRLSVL.

To note about this clone: Gene names denote mouse genes. The CDR3 is cut off 1 residue early in the read; its end comes from the germline J gene. This sequence joins TRBV1 and TRBJ1-2; 7 bases fit TRBD1. There are 15 residues in the CDR3. CDR1 is NSQYPW and CDR2 is LRSPGD in the germline V gene (reference sequence). V was pared by 3 bases and J by 0 bases, with 4 bases of the junction left unmatched. The covered CDR3 bases are TGCACCTGCAGTGCGGCCGGGACAGCAAACTCCGACTACACC. Translated: CTCSAAGTANSDYT. The complete CDR3 reads CTCSAAGTANSDYTF.

Only a few counts were recorded for this clone. All gene names here are mouse names. The CDR3 end lies 1 residue beyond the end of the read and is filled in from the germline J gene. The V gene is TRBV12-1, the J gene TRBJ2-4; 11 bases fit TRBD2. J gave up 0 bases and V 4 bases, and 5 bases lay outside the gene matches. There are 16 residues in the CDR3. Germline values: CDR1 SGHSN, CDR2 HYEKVE. CDR3 sequence reads: CASSLGLGASQNTLYF. The sequenced part of the CDR3 DNA is TGTGCCAGCTCCCTGGGACTGGGGGCTAGTCAAAACACCTTGTAC.

As to this clone: Any gene name here is a mouse gene name. The missing CDR3 end, 1 residue past where the read stops, is filled in from the germline J gene. The chain recombines TRBV5 with TRBJ1-1, with TRBD1 matching over 7 bases. CDR3 length: 15 residues. CDR1 and CDR2 from the germline V gene are LGHNA and YNLKQL (reference sequence). V gave up 0 bases and J gave up 0 bases; unmatched junction bases: 1. The CDR3 is CASSQDTGANTEVFF. The CDR3 bases that were read are TGTGCCAGCAGCCAAGATACAGGGGCAAACACAGAAGTCTTC.